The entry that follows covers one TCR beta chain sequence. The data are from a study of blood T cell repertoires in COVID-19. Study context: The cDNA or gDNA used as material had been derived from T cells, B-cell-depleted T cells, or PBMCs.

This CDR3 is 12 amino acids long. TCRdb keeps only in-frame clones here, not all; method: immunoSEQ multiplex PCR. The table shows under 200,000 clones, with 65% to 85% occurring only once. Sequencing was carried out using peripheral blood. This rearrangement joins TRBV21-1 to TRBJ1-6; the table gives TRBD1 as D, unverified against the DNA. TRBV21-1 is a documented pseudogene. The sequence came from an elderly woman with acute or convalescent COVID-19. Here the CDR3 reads CASSQGSSPLHF. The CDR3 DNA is TGTGCCAGCAGTCAGGGGTCCTCACCCCTCCACTTT.